This T cell receptor beta chain was found in a study of control samples from healthy donors and cancer patients (dated by TCRdb to the early 2020s). Libraries were prepared through the immunoSEQ multiplex PCR assay. This is the immuneACCESS table as TCRdb keeps it, with only in-frame sequences that have V and J called. A part of the clones is gone; compared with another copy, unresolved V genes explain less than half, and the rest is unexplained. In this sample the table shows 130,000 to 150,000 clones, 89% of which occur a single time. Just under 5% of the sample lies in the top ten. A remark on this clone: The antigen this receptor binds is unknown. Base qualities are not at hand, and no much larger clone is one base apart.

As encoded in the germline V gene (reference sequence), CDR1 is LNHNV while CDR2 is YYDKDF. Trimming takes 0 bases off V and 4 bases off J; junction bases not matched to a gene: 7. Measured from the cysteine to the phenylalanine, the CDR3 is 17 residues long. Left in the record is the CDR3 DNA by itself, 51 bases read in frame from the first base. The sequence was collected from a man aged 30 to 39 in good health. The V gene is TRBV15 and the J gene is TRBJ2-1, with 9 junctional bases fitting TRBD2. Source material: blood. The CDR3 is CATSREITSGPYNEQFF. The bases read TGTGCCACCAGCAGAGAAATAACTAGCGGGCCATACAATGAGCAGTTCTTC.